This TCR beta chain was obtained from a study of blood T cell repertoires in COVID-19. Study as a whole: COVID-19 samples from acute and convalescent phases originated in the United States, Italy and Spain. T cells, B-cell-depleted T cells, or PBMCs provided the cDNA or gDNA that served as material.

In the authors' methods: Reference gene primer amplification gave estimated nucleated cell counts. Profiled with immunoSEQ multiplex PCR; TCRdb holds only in-frame clones, not every one. V and J calls and clone size are as listed in that table; D and trimming were resolved from the DNA. This table holds 150,000 to 200,000 clones, roughly 91% found once. Trimming shortened V by 3 bases and J by 10 bases, and 13 bases separated the two germline ends. Germline V gene sequence: CDR1 ENHRY, CDR2 SYGVKD. The CDR3 contains 14 residues. The receptor's source is a man aged 35 to 55 with active or convalescent COVID-19. The sample was peripheral blood. The gene calls are TRBV10-3 and TRBJ1-6, with D hard to call. CDR3 protein: CAISESREGSPLHF. CDR3 DNA: TGTGCCATCAGTGAATCGAGGGAGGGATCACCCCTCCACTTT.